This T cell receptor (beta chain) was observed in a study of control samples from healthy donors and cancer patients. The CDR3 is 15 residues long. CDR1 SGHNT and CDR2 YYREEE come from the germline V gene (reference sequence). Trimming cost V 5 bases and J 0 bases; bases outside gene matches: 3. The method was immunoSEQ multiplex PCR; TCRdb's version includes in-frame clones alone and lacks a portion of them. The table lists 150,000 to 200,000 clones, approximately 92% of them singletons. The sample comprised blood. The chain links TRBV5-4 to TRBJ2-3; 10 bases are a match to TRBD2. The receptor was derived from a woman aged 40-49 years in good health. For the CDR3, the DNA is TGTGCCAGCAGACGAGCGGGGGGGAGCACAGATACGCAGTATTTT. It specifies CASRRAGGSTDTQYF.